A selection of T cell receptor beta chains follows, all from one sample in a study of cytomegalovirus exposure and HLA in healthy donors. Only in-frame clones appear in the TCRdb table, and some are missing; sequencing was by immunoSEQ multiplex PCR. This table has under 200,000 clones, roughly two thirds appearing once. Sequencing input: PBMCs. The origin of the receptors is a woman under 30 in good health and CMV-seropositive. Both conserved end residues are part of each CDR3.

v_call: TRBV30; j_call: TRBJ1-6; cdr3_aa: CAWRSGDYNSPLHF
v_call: TRBV4-3; j_call: TRBJ2-7; cdr3_aa: CASSKTRVHEQYF
v_call: TRBV19; j_call: TRBJ1-2; cdr3_aa: CASKGQGDSNYGYTF
v_call: TRBV11-2; j_call: TRBJ2-7; cdr3_aa: CASIPDRALHYEQYF
v_call: TRBV13; j_call: TRBJ2-7; cdr3_aa: CASSLFSGTSEQYF
v_call: TRBV7-3; j_call: TRBJ2-1; cdr3_aa: CASSLRGQPYNEQFF
v_call: TRBV5-1; j_call: TRBJ1-1; cdr3_aa: CASQVGTEAFF
v_call: TRBV5-1; j_call: TRBJ2-1; cdr3_aa: CASSQGFVGGEQFF
v_call: TRBV6-5; j_call: TRBJ2-1; cdr3_aa: CASSGGSSYNEQFF
v_call: TRBV5-4; j_call: TRBJ2-7; cdr3_aa: CASSPTGTTYEQYF
v_call: TRBV27; j_call: TRBJ1-2; cdr3_aa: CASSLALTGGALYGYTF
v_call: TRBV6-5; j_call: TRBJ1-2; cdr3_aa: CASSVGGQAYGYTF
v_call: TRBV5-6; j_call: TRBJ2-7; cdr3_aa: CASSLIGQGAHEQYF
v_call: TRBV7-7; j_call: TRBJ2-2; cdr3_aa: CASSTTSTGELFF
v_call: TRBV19; j_call: TRBJ1-1; cdr3_aa: CASKFLGAGDGITEAFF
v_call: TRBV5-1; j_call: TRBJ2-1; cdr3_aa: CASMEAGYLYNEQFF
v_call: TRBV14; j_call: TRBJ1-1; cdr3_aa: CASSQDLGQGNTEAFF
v_call: TRBV7-2; j_call: TRBJ2-2; cdr3_aa: CASRLTSGGAGELFF
v_call: TRBV6-5; j_call: TRBJ1-1; cdr3_aa: CASIWARGTEAFF
v_call: TRBV19; j_call: TRBJ1-1; cdr3_aa: CASSTRDRGWVNTEAFF
v_call: TRBV5-4; j_call: TRBJ2-5; cdr3_aa: CASSWAGVETQYF
v_call: TRBV6-1; j_call: TRBJ1-1; cdr3_aa: CASSFRENTEAFF
v_call: TRBV5-1; j_call: TRBJ1-4; cdr3_aa: CASSLGGSSEKLFF
v_call: TRBV5-5; j_call: TRBJ1-5; cdr3_aa: CASSSNRDQPQHF
v_call: TRBV6-1; j_call: TRBJ1-4; cdr3_aa: CASSDRQGAVEKLFF
v_call: TRBV27; j_call: TRBJ2-2; cdr3_aa: CAISGVLNTGELFF
v_call: TRBV14; j_call: TRBJ1-1; cdr3_aa: CASSHGTVGTEAFF
v_call: TRBV6-5; j_call: TRBJ1-3; cdr3_aa: CASSRRASGNTIYF
v_call: TRBV19; j_call: TRBJ2-5; cdr3_aa: CASSIEAGAQETQYF
v_call: TRBV18; j_call: TRBJ1-5; cdr3_aa: CASSPYTEGGQPQHF
v_call: TRBV19; j_call: TRBJ2-2; cdr3_aa: CASSPSGGYTGELFF
v_call: TRBV5-4; j_call: TRBJ2-1; cdr3_aa: CASSSGLAGGLEQFF